This T cell receptor (beta chain) was identified in a study of blood T cells in healthy people across ages. This clonotype was recorded only once. The authors ran a second PCR of 7 to 11 cycles using a sample-barcoded 5' primer and a J-beta primer mix. MiXCR was run by TCRdb on the 5' RACE reads, yielding one entry per CDR3 protein. This table has about 1.4 million distinct CDR3 sequences, around 59% appearing once. This clonotype was obtained from a man aged 18 to 29 in good health. The sample was blood.

CDR3 sequence: CSARDLDRLNEQFF. CDR3 nucleotide sequence: TGCAGTGCTAGAGATCTCGACAGATTAAATGAGCAGTTCTTC. The gene calls are TRBV20-1 and TRBJ2-1; maybe TRBD1 (5 bases). Germline V CDR1 and CDR2: DFQATT, SNEGSKA (reference sequence). This CDR3 region has 14 residues. Between the trimmed V and J ends, which lost 0 bases and 7 bases, there was a span of 13 bases.